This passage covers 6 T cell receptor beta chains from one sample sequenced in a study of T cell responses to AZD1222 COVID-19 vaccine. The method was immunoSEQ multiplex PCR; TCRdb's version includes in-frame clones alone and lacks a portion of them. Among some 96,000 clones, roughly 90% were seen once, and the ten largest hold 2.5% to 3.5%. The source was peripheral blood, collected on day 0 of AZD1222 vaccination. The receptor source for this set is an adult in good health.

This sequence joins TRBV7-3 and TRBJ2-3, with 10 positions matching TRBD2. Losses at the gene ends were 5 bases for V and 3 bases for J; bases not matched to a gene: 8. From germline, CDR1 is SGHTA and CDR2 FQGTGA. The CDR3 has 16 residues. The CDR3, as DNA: TGTGCCAGCAGCCTCTCTAGCGGGAGAGGAACAGATACGCAGTATTTT. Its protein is CASSLSSGRGTDTQYF.

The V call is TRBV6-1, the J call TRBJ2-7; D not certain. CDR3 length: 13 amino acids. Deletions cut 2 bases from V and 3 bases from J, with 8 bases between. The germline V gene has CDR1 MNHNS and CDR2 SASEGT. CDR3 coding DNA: TGTGCCAGCAGTGAATATCAGGTCTACGAGCAGTACTTC. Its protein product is CASSEYQVYEQYF.

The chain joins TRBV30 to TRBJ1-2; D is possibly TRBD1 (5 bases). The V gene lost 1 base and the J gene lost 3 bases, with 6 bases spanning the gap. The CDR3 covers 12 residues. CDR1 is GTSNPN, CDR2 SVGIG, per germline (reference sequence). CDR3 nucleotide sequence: TGTGCCTGGAGTGCGGGGGACTATGGCTACACCTTC. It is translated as CAWSAGDYGYTF.

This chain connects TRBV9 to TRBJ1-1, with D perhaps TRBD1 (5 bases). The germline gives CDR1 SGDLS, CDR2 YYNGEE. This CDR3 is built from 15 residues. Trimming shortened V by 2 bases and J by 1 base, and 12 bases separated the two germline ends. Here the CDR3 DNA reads TGTGCCAGCAGCGTTAGGCCAGGGCGGAACACTGAAGCTTTCTTT. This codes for CASSVRPGRNTEAFF.

CDR3 sequence: CASSPTGEVTYGYTF. Written as DNA, the CDR3 is TGCGCCAGCAGCCCCACAGGGGAGGTTACCTATGGCTACACCTTC. V usage is TRBV4-1 and J usage is TRBJ1-2; 7 bases are a match to TRBD1. Germline V gene lookup returns CDR1 MGHRA and CDR2 YSYEKL. Trimming removed 4 bases from V and 4 bases from J; junction bases left unmatched: 9. The CDR3 consists of 15 residues.

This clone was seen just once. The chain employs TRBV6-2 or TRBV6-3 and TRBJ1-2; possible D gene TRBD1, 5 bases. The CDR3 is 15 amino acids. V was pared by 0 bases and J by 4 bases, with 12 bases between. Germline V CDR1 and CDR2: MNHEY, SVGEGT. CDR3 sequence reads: CASSYSAQVGYGYTF. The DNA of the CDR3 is TGTGCCAGCAGTTACTCAGCACAGGTTGGCTATGGCTACACCTTC.